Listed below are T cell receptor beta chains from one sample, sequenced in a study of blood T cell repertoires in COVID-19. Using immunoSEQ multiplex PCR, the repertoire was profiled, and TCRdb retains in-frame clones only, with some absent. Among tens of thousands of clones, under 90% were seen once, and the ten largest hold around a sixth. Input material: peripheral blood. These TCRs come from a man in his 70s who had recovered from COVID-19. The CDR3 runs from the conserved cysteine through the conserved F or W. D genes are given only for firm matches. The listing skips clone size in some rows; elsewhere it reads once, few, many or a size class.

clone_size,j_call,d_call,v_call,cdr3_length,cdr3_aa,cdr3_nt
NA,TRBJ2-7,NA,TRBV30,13,CAWLKKSSYEQYF,TGTGCCTGGCTAAAGAAGAGCTCCTACGAGCAGTACTTC
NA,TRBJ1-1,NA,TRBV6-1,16,CASSERPTGSNTEAFF,TGTGCCAGCAGTGAAAGGCCGACAGGTTCTAACACTGAAGCTTTCTTT
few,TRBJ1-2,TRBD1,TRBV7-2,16,CASSSTGQGANYGYTF,TGTGCCAGCAGCTCAACCGGACAGGGCGCTAACTATGGCTACACCTTC
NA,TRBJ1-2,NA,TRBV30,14,CAWTPRGSLYGYTF,TGTGCCTGGACGCCGCGGGGTTCCCTCTATGGCTACACCTTC
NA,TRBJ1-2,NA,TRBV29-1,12,CSVATEVYGYTF,TGCAGCGTCGCGACAGAGGTGTATGGCTACACCTTC
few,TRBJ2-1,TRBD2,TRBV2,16,CASSERGLAGSNEQFF,TGTGCCAGCAGTGAACGCGGGCTAGCGGGGAGCAATGAGCAGTTCTTC
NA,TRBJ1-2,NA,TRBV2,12,CASSDSDYGYTF,TGTGCCAGCAGTGACTCAGATTATGGCTACACCTTC
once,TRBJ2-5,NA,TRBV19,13,CASSIGSQETQYF,TGTGCCAGTAGTATTGGCAGCCAAGAGACCCAGTACTTC
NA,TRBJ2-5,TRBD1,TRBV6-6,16,CASSSPDRGGQETQYF,TGTGCCAGCAGTTCCCCGGACAGGGGGGGTCAAGAGACCCAGTACTTC
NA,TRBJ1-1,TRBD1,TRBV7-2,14,CASRRGRGGTEAFF,TGTGCCAGCCGGAGGGGGCGAGGTGGCACTGAAGCTTTCTTT
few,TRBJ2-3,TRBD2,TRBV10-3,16,CAISERLAGGTDTQYF,TGTGCCATCAGTGAGCGTCTAGCGGGCGGCACAGATACGCAGTATTTT
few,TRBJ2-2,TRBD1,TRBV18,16,CASSPRGPGGTGELFF,TGTGCCAGCTCACCACGCGGGCCAGGGGGAACCGGGGAGCTGTTTTTT
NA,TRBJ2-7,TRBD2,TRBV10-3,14,CAMGEAGGTYEQYF,TGTGCCATGGGCGAAGCGGGAGGGACCTACGAGCAGTACTTC
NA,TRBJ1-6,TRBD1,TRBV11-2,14,CASERQGGNSPLHF,TGTGCCAGCGAAAGACAGGGCGGGAATTCACCCCTCCACTTT
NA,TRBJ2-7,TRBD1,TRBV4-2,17,CASSQEGGWTGTYEQYF,TGTGCCAGCAGCCAAGAGGGCGGGTGGACAGGGACCTACGAGCAGTACTTC
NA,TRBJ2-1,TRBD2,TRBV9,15,CASSLAGGPLDEQFF,TGTGCCAGCAGCTTAGCGGGGGGGCCGTTGGATGAGCAGTTCTTC
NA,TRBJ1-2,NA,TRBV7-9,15,CASSLYEGLNYGYTF,TGTGCCAGCAGCTTATACGAGGGACTCAACTATGGCTACACCTTC
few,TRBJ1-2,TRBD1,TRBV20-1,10,CSPSDRGNTF,TGCAGTCCCAGTGACAGGGGTAACACCTTC
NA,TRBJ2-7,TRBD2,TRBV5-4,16,CASSPTGASGSREQYF,TGTGCCAGCAGCCCCACCGGGGCTAGCGGGAGTAGAGAGCAGTACTTC
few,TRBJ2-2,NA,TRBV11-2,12,CASTPFTGELFF,TGTGCCAGCACCCCGTTCACCGGGGAGCTGTTTTTT
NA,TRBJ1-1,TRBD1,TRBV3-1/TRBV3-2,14,CASSPRTGMTEAFF,TGTGCCAGCAGCCCACGGACAGGGATGACTGAAGCTTTCTTT
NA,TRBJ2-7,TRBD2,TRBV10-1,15,CASSEGLAGYYEQYF,TGCGCCAGCAGTGAGGGACTAGCGGGATATTACGAGCAGTACTTC
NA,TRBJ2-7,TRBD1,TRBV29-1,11,CSVGDLTGLYF,TGCAGCGTTGGAGATTTGACAGGGCTGTACTTC
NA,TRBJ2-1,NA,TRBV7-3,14,CASAVAPAYNEQFF,TGTGCCAGCGCTGTAGCCCCAGCGTACAATGAGCAGTTCTTC
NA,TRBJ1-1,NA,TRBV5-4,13,CASSFPRDTEAFF,TGTGCCAGCAGCTTCCCCAGGGACACTGAAGCTTTCTTT
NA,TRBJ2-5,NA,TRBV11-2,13,CASETALGETQYF,TGTGCCAGCGAGACGGCCCTCGGGGAGACCCAGTACTTC
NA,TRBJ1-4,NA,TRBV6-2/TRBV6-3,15,CASSYSAATNEKLFF,TGTGCCAGCAGTTACTCGGCAGCAACTAATGAAAAACTGTTTTTT
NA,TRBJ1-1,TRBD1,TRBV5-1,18,CASTPEPGQGPLGTEAFF,TGCGCCAGCACACCCGAACCGGGACAGGGTCCTCTGGGGACTGAAGCTTTCTTT
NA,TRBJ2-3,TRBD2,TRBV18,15,CASSPSSGDFGTQYF,TGTGCCAGCTCACCCAGTAGCGGGGATTTTGGTACGCAGTATTTT
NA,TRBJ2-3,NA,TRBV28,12,CASSPPQDTQYF,TGTGCCAGCAGTCCCCCTCAGGATACGCAGTATTTT
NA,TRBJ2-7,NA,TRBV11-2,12,CASSLGSYEQYF,TGTGCCAGCAGCTTAGGTTCGTACGAGCAGTACTTC
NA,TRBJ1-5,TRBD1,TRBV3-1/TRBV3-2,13,CASGTGVGQPQHF,TGTGCCAGCGGCACAGGGGTAGGTCAGCCCCAGCATTTT
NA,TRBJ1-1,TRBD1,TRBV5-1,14,CASSSQGANTEAFF,TGCGCCAGCAGCTCACAGGGGGCGAACACTGAAGCTTTCTTT
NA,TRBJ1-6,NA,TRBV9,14,CASSVEQSNSPLHF,TGTGCCAGCAGCGTAGAACAGAGTAATTCACCCCTCCACTTT
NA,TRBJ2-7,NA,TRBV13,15,CASSLAGQGSYEQYF,TGTGCCAGCAGCTTAGCGGGTCAGGGATCCTACGAGCAGTACTTC
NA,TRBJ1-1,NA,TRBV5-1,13,CASSWEGGTEAFF,TGCGCCAGCAGCTGGGAGGGGGGCACTGAAGCTTTCTTT
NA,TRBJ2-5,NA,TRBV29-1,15,CSVEGIRGVRETQYF,TGCAGCGTTGAAGGTATCAGGGGAGTCCGAGAGACCCAGTACTTC